This T cell receptor (beta chain) was sequenced for a study of blood T cell repertoires in COVID-19. The method was immunoSEQ multiplex PCR; TCRdb's version includes in-frame clones alone and lacks a portion of them. The data contain approximately 400,000 clones, about 91% of them singletons. The TCR sequence derives from a woman aged 50 to 65 with COVID-19, enrolled during active disease. The sequencing input was peripheral blood.

CDR3 sequence: CASSHQGNYGYTF. The CDR3 DNA sequence: TGTGCCAGCAGCCACCAGGGTAACTATGGCTACACCTTC. The V gene is TRBV3-1 (or the pseudogene TRBV3-2), the J gene TRBJ1-2; maybe TRBD1 (5 bases). Germline values: CDR1 LGHDT, CDR2 YNNKEL (reference sequence). The CDR3 runs to 13 residues. Trimming shortened V by 3 bases and J by 1 base, and 6 bases separated the two germline ends.